The rows below give T cell receptor beta chains drawn from one sample of a study of T cells in Graves' hyperthyroidism and ophthalmopathy. TCRdb passed the multiplex PCR reads through MiXCR, listing each CDR3 protein once. The repertoire includes 250,000 to 300,000 distinct CDR3 sequences, roughly 15% of them detected once, and under 8% sits in the top ten. Sequencing input: blood. These receptors originate from a woman aged 40 to 49 with Graves' hyperthyroidism. The CDR3 runs from the conserved cysteine through the conserved F or W. D genes are given only for firm matches. Some rows mark clone size as missing; the rest say once, few, many or name a class of expanded clone.

size	D	V	J	CDR3	DNA
many	NA	TRBV6-2/TRBV6-3	TRBJ1-2	CASSYSVGEVNYGYTF	TGTGCCAGCAGTTACTCTGTCGGGGAGGTGAACTATGGCTACACCTTC
many	NA	TRBV6-5	TRBJ2-1	CASSYGESGEQFF	TGTGCCAGCAGTTACGGGGAGTCGGGTGAGCAGTTCTTC
NA	TRBD1	TRBV20-1	TRBJ2-5	CSAPTGLETQYF	TGCAGTGCACCGACAGGGTTGGAGACCCAGTACTTC
many	NA	TRBV5-1	TRBJ2-5	CASTLEGGETQYF	TGCGCCAGCACCCTCGAGGGGGGAGAGACCCAGTACTTC
many	TRBD2	TRBV5-6	TRBJ2-2	CASSGQEAGVVGELFF	TGTGCCAGCAGCGGCCAGGAAGCGGGAGTGGTCGGGGAGCTGTTTTTT
many	NA	TRBV6-1	TRBJ1-4	CASSGGGRRLEKLFF	TGTGCCAGCAGTGGGGGGGGCCGGCGCCTTGAAAAACTGTTTTTT
many	NA	TRBV2	TRBJ2-5	CASSLEAGETQYF	TGTGCCAGCAGCCTAGAGGCGGGAGAGACCCAGTACTTC
many	TRBD1	TRBV6-1	TRBJ1-1	CASSWDRDPTTEAFF	TGTGCCAGCAGCTGGGACAGGGACCCAACCACTGAAGCTTTCTTT
NA	NA	TRBV6-1	TRBJ2-7	CASSEAQVHYEQYF	TGTGCCAGCAGTGAAGCCCAGGTCCACTACGAGCAGTACTTC
NA	NA	TRBV7-9	TRBJ1-2	CASSFVRFGFGGYTF	TGTGCCAGCAGCTTTGTCCGGTTTGGATTTGGTGGCTACACCTTC
NA	TRBD1	TRBV6-1	TRBJ1-4	CASRLDRMLVKLFF	TGTGCCAGCAGACTGGACAGGATGTTGGTAAAACTGTTTTTT
many	NA	TRBV29-1	TRBJ2-7	CSVEVSASYEQYF	TGCAGCGTTGAAGTCAGCGCATCCTACGAGCAGTACTTC
NA	TRBD2	TRBV5-6	TRBJ2-5	CASSNGLAGNQETQYF	TGTGCCAGCAGCAACGGACTAGCGGGAAATCAAGAGACCCAGTACTTC
many	NA	TRBV28	TRBJ2-5	CASSWGVGSQETQYF	TGTGCCAGCAGTTGGGGGGTCGGGAGTCAAGAGACCCAGTACTTC
many	NA	TRBV20-1	TRBJ1-1	CSARAGSVNTEAFF	TGCAGTGCTAGAGCAGGGTCAGTAAACACTGAAGCTTTCTTT
NA	NA	TRBV28	TRBJ1-1	CASRVPNWYTEAFF	TGTGCCAGCAGAGTACCCAACTGGTATACTGAAGCTTTCTTT
many	NA	TRBV12-3/TRBV12-4	TRBJ1-2	CASRSDTIVGRGYTF	TGTGCCAGCAGATCCGACACCATCGTTGGTCGCGGCTACACCTTC
NA	NA	TRBV11-3	TRBJ2-7	CASSTTGKYEQYF	TGTGCCAGCAGCACTACAGGGAAATACGAGCAGTACTTC
many	NA	TRBV20-1	TRBJ1-1	CSARGQNTEAFF	TGCAGTGCTAGAGGCCAGAACACTGAAGCTTTCTTT
many	TRBD1	TRBV3-1	TRBJ2-5	CASSRGTEETQYF	TGTGCCAGCAGCCGGGGGACAGAAGAGACCCAGTACTTC
many	NA	TRBV27	TRBJ1-5	CASSSRVNQPQHF	TGTGCCAGCAGTTCCAGGGTAAATCAGCCCCAGCATTTT
many	NA	TRBV27	TRBJ1-1	CASIITYGSPGEAFF	TGTGCCAGCATTATCACGTACGGATCGCCCGGTGAAGCTTTCTTT
many	TRBD2	TRBV5-8	TRBJ2-3	CASSPRGGLTDTQYF	TGTGCCAGCAGCCCCCGGGGGGGCCTCACAGATACGCAGTATTTT
many	NA	TRBV11-2	TRBJ2-5	CASRRHYLQETQYF	TGTGCCAGCAGACGACATTATCTCCAAGAGACCCAGTACTTC
many	NA	TRBV2	TRBJ1-3	CASNVGGNTIYF	TGTGCCAGCAATGTGGGAGGAAACACCATATATTTT
NA	NA	TRBV12-3/TRBV12-4	TRBJ1-1	CASNEVRWGENTEAFF	TGTGCCAGCAACGAAGTCCGGTGGGGTGAGAACACTGAAGCTTTCTTT